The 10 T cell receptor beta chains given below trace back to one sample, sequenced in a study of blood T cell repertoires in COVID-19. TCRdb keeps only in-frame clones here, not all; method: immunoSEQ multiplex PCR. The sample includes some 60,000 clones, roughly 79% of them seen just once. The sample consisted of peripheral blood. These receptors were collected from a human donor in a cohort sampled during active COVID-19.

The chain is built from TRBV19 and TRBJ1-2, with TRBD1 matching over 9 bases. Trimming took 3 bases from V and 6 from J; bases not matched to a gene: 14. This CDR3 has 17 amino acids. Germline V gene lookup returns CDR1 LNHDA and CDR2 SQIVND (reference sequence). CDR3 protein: CASSISEGQGARHGYTF. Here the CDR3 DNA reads TGTGCCAGTAGTATCTCCGAGGGACAGGGAGCTCGACATGGCTACACCTTC. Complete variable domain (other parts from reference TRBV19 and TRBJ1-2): DGGITQSPKYLFRKEGQNVTLSCEQNLNHDAMYWYRQDPGQGLRLIYYSQIVNDFQKGDIAEGYSVSREKKESFPLTVTSAQKNPTAFYLCASSISEGQGARHGYTFGSGTRLTVV.

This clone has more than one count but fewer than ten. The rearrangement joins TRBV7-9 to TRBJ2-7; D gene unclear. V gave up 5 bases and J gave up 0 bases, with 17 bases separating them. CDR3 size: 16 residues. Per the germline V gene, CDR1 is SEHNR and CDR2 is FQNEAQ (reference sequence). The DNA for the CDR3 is TGTGCCAGCAGCCAATCCGGGTCGGTGAGCTCCTACGAGCAGTACTTC. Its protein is CASSQSGSVSSYEQYF.

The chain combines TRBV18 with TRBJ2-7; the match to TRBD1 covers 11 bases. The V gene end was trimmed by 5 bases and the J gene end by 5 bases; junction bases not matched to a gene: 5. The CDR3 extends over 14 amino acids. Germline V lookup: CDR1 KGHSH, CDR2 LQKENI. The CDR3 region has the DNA TGTGCCAGCTCATTGGGGACAGGGGGTGACGAGCAGTACTTC. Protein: CASSLGTGGDEQYF. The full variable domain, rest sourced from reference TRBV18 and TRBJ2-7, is NAGVMQNPRHLVRRRGQEARLRCSPMKGHSHVYWYRQLPEEGLKFMVYLQKENIIDESGMPKERFSAEFPKEGPSILRIQQVVRGDSAAYFCASSLGTGGDEQYFGPGTRLTVT.

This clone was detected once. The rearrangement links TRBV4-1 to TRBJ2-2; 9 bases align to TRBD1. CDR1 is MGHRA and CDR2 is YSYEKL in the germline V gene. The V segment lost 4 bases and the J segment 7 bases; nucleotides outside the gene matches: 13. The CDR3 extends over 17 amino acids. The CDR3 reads CASSPTGGAYIFGELFF. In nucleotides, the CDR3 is TGCGCCAGCAGCCCCACAGGGGGCGCTTATATTTTCGGGGAGCTGTTTTTT.

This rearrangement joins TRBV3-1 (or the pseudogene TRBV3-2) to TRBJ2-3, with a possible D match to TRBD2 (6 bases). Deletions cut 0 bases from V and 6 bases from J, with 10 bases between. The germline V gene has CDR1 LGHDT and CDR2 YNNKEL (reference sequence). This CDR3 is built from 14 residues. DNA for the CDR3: TGTGCCAGCAGCCAAGAGGGGGGTGGGGATACGCAGTATTTT. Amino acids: CASSQEGGGDTQYF.

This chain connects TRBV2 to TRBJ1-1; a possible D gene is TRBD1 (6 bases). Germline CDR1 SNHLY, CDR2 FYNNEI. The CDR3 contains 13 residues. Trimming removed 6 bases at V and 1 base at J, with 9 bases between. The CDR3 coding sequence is TGTGCCAGCAGCCTAGGGGGGAACACTGAAGCTTTCTTT. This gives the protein CASSLGGNTEAFF.

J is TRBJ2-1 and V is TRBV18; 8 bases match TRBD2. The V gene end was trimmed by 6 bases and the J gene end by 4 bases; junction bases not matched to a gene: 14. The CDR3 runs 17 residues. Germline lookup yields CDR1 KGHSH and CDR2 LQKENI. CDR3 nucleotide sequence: TGTGCCAGCTCCCTCCGTGGAGCGGGGGACACTTACAATGAGCAGTTCTTC. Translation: CASSLRGAGDTYNEQFF.

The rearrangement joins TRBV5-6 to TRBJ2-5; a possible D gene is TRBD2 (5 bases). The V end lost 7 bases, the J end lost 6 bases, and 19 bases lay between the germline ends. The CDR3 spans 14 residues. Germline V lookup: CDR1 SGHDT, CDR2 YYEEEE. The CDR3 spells CASAQTEDGKTQYF. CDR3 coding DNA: TGTGCCAGCGCCCAGACGGAAGACGGGAAGACCCAGTACTTC.

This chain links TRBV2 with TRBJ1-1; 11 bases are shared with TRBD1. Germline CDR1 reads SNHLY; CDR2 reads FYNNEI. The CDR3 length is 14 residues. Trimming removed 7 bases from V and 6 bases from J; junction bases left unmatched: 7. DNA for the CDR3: TGTGCCAGCATGTTAAGGACAGGGGGCTCTGAAGCTTTCTTT. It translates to CASMLRTGGSEAFF.

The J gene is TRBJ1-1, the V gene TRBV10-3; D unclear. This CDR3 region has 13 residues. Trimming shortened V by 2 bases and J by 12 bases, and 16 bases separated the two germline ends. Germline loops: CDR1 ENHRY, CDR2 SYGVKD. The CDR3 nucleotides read TGTGCCATCAGTGAGCCCCGATCCCCAGTACCTTTCTTT. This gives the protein CAISEPRSPVPFF.